These T cell receptor beta chains were read from a single sample in a study of control samples from healthy donors and cancer patients. The data were produced by immunoSEQ multiplex PCR, yet TCRdb's version contains in-frame clones alone and is incomplete. The top ten clones hold over 1.1% of a sample with about 180,000 clones, around 89% of them seen once. Sequenced material: blood. The receptors come from a woman between 50 and 59 years old in good health. Each CDR3 is given with its conserved first and last residue. The order of the fields is V gene, J gene, D gene, clone size, CDR3 DNA, CDR3 protein. The D gene is left open where the match is weak. The size field is filled for only some rows; it gives once, few, many or a size class.

TRBV30	TRBJ2-7	TRBD2	few	TGTGCCTGGAGTGTACGGGGGGGCTCTGTTCTCGGGCAGTACTTC	CAWSVRGGSVLGQYF
TRBV9	TRBJ2-3	TRBD2	.	TGTGCCAGCAGCGACCTAGCGGGACTTGGGACTACGCAGTATTTT	CASSDLAGLGTTQYF
TRBV7-6	TRBJ1-1	TRBD1	.	TGTGCCAGCAGCTTAGGTGGGACAGCGAACACTGAAGCTTTCTTT	CASSLGGTANTEAFF
TRBV18	TRBJ1-4	.	.	TGTGCCAGCTCACCGGCCCTCGCGTTCGAGGATGAAAAACTGTTTTTT	CASSPALAFEDEKLFF
TRBV6-2/TRBV6-3	TRBJ2-7	TRBD2	.	TGTGCCAGCAGTTCGAGCGGGAGGGCCTGGGAGCAGTACTTC	CASSSSGRAWEQYF
TRBV10-2	TRBJ2-1	.	once	TGCGCCAGCGGGCCGGGCTCCCCCGGGGATGAGCAGTTCTTC	CASGPGSPGDEQFF
TRBV7-2	TRBJ2-7	TRBD1	once	TGTGCCAGCAGCGCCCGACAGGGCGGCTCCTACGAGCAGTACTTC	CASSARQGGSYEQYF
TRBV7-2	TRBJ2-1	.	.	TGTGCCAGCAGCCCGAGCAGCGGATCTTACAATGAGCAGTTCTTC	CASSPSSGSYNEQFF
TRBV27	TRBJ1-1	.	.	TGTGCCAGCAGTGTCTTTACAGAGAACACTGAAGCTTTCTTT	CASSVFTENTEAFF
TRBV27	TRBJ2-3	.	.	TGTGCCAGCACCGTCCTCGGGGGAGATACGCAGTATTTT	CASTVLGGDTQYF
TRBV5-6	TRBJ2-2	.	.	TGTGCCAGCAGCTCAGACCGCACCGGGGAGCTGTTTTTT	CASSSDRTGELFF
TRBV10-3	TRBJ1-1	.	.	TGTGCCATCAGTGGGGAGGGGACGACACAAGCTTTCTTT	CAISGEGTTQAFF
TRBV30	TRBJ2-7	TRBD1	once	TGTGCCTGTAAGGGACAGGGGGGATACGAGCAGTACTTC	CACKGQGGYEQYF
TRBV14	TRBJ2-5	TRBD2	.	TGTGCCAGCAGCCACGGGGGGGCTGGCGGGGAGACCCAGTACTTC	CASSHGGAGGETQYF
TRBV29-1	TRBJ1-5	.	.	TGCAGCGTTGGGGCCCTTAATCAGCCCCAGCATTTT	CSVGALNQPQHF
TRBV5-1	TRBJ2-3	.	.	TGCGCCAGCAGGGGTGACGGAGATACGCAGTATTTT	CASRGDGDTQYF
TRBV28	TRBJ1-1	.	.	TGTGCCGCCCTCGGGGACAAACGGGATGAAGCTTTCTTT	CAALGDKRDEAFF
TRBV5-5	TRBJ2-7	.	once	TGTGCCAGCAGCTTGTCAGTGGCCTCCTACGAGCAGTACTTC	CASSLSVASYEQYF
TRBV5-1	TRBJ1-2	TRBD1	.	TGCGCCAGCAGCGAATCGACAGGGGTCGGCTACACCTTC	CASSESTGVGYTF